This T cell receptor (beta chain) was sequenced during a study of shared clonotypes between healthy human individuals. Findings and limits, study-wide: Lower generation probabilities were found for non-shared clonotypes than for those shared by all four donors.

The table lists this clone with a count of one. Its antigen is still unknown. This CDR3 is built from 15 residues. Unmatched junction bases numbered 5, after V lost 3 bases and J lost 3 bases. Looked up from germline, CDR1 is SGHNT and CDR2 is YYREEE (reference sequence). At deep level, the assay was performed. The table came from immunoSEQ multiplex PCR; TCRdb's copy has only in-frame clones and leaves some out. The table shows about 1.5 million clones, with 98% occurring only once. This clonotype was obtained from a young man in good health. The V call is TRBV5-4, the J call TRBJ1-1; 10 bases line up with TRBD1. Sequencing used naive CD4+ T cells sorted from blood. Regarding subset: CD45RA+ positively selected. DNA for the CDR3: TGTGCCAGCAGCTACGGACAGGGGGTGGACACTGAAGCTTTCTTT. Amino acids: CASSYGQGVDTEAFF.